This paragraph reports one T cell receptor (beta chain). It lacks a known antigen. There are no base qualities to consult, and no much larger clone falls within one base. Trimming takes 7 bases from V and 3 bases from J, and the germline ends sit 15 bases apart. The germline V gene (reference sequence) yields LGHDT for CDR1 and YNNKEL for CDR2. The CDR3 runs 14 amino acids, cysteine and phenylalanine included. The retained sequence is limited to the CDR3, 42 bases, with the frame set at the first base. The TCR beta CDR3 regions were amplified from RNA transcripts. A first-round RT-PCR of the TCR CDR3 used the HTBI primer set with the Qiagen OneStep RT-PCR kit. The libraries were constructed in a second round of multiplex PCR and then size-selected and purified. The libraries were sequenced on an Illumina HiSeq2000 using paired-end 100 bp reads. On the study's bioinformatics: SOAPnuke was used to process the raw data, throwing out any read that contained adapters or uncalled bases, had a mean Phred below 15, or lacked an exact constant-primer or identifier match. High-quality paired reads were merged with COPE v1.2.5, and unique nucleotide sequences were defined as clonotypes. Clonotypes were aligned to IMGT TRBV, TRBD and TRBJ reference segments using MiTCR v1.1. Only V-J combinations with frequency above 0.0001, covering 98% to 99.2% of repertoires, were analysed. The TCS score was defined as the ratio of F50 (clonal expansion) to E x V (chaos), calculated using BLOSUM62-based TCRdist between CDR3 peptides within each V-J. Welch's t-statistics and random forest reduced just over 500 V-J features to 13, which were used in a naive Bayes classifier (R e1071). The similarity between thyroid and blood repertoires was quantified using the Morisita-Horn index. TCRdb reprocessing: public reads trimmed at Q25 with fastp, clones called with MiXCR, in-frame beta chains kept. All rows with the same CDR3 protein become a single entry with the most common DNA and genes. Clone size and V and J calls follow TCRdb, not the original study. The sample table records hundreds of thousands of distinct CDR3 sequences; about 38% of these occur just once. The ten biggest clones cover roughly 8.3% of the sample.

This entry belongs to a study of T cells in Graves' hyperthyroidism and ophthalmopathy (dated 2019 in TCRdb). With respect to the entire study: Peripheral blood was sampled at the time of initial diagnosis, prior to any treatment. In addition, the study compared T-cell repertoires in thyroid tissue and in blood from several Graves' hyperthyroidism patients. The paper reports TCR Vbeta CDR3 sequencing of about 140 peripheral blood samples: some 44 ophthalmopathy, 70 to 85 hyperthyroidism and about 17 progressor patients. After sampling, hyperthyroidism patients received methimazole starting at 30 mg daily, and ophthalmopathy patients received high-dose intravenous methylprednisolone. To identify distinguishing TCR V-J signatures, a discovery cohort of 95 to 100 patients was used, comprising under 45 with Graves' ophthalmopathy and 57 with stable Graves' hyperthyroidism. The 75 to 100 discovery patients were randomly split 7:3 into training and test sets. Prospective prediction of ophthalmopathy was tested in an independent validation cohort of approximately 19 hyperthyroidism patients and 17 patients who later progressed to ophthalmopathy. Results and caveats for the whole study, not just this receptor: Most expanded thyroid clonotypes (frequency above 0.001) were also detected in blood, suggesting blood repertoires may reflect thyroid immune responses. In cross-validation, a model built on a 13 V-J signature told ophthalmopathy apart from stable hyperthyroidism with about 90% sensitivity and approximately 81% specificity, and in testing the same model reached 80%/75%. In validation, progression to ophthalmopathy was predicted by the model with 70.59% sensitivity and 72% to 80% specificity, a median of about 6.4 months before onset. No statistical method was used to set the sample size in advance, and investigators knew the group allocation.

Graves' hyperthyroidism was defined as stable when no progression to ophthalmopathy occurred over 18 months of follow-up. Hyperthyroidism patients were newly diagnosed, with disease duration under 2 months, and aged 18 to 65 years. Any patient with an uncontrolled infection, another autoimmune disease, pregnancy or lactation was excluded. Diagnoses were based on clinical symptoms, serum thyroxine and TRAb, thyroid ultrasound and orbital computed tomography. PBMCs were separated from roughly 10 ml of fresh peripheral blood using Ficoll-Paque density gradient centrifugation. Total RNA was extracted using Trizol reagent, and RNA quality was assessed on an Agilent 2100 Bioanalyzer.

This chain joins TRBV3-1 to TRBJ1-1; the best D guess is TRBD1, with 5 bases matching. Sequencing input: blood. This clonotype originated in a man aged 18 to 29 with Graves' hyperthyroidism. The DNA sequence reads TGTGCCAGCACCCCCAGACAGCCAGACACTGAAGCTTTCTTT. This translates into CASTPRQPDTEAFF.